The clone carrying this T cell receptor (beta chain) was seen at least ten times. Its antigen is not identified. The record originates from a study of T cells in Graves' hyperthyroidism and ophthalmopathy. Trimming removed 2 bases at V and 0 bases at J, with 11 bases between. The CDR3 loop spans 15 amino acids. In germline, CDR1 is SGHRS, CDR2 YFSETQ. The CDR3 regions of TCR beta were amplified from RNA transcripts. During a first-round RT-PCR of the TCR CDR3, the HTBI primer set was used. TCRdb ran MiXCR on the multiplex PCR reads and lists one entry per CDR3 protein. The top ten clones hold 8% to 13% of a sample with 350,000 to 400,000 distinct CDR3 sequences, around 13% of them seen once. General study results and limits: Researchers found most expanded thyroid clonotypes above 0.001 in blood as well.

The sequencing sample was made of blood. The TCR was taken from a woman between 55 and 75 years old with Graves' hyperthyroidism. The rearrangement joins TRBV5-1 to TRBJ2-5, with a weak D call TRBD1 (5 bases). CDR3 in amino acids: CASSLSGPHQETQYF. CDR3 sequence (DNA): TGCGCCAGCAGCTTATCAGGGCCCCACCAAGAGACCCAGTACTTC. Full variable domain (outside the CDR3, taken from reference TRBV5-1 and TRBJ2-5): KAGVTQTPRYLIKTRGQQVTLSCSPISGHRSVSWYQQTPGQGLQFLFEYFSETQRNKGNFPGRFSGRQFSNSRSEMNVSTLELGDSALYLCASSLSGPHQETQYFGPGTRLLVL.